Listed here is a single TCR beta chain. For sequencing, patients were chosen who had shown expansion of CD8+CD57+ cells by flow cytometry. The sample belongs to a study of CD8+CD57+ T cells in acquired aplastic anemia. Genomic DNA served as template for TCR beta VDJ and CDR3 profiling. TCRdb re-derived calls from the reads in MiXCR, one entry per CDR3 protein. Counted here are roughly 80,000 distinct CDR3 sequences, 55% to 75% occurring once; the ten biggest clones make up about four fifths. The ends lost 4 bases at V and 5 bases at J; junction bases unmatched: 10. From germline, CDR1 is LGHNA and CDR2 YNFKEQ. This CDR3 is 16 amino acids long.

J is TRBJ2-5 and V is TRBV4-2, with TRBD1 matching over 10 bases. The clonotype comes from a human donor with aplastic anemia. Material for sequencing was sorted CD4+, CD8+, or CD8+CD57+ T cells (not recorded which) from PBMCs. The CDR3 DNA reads TGTGCCAGCAGCCCATTACCGGGACAGGGGATCGAGACCCAGTACTTC. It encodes CASSPLPGQGIETQYF.